The entry below describes one T cell receptor beta chain. No cognate antigen has been identified for it. The input lacks base qualities; no much larger clone sits a single base away. From its cysteine to its phenylalanine, the CDR3 spans 14 amino acids. Just CDR3 DNA is preserved here, 42 bases in frame from base 1. At the junction V is shortened by 1 base and J by 5 bases, with 12 bases in between. The germline V gene encodes CDR1 GTSNPN and CDR2 SVGIG (reference sequence). TCRbeta CDR3 regions were amplified from genomic DNA using the immunoSEQ Assay, a bias-controlled multiplex PCR. The study's processing was this. Within the assay, amplification of reference gene primers was used to estimate how many nucleated cells each sample contained. Sequence reads were collapsed and filtered to measure the absolute abundance of every unique TCRbeta CDR3 rearrangement. For each sample, productive Simpson clonality was calculated by taking the square root of Simpson's diversity index across productive rearrangements. TCRdb obtained this table from immuneACCESS and retained in-frame rearrangements with V and J assigned. These tables miss some clones; where compared with another copy, unresolved V genes account for less than half of the shortfall, and the remainder is unexplained. The V and J calls and the clone size are those of that table, but D and trimming were determined from the DNA. This sample has some 70,000 clones in its table, and 65% to 90% of those were observed once. In total, the top ten clones hold more than 6.5% of the sample.

The collaborating institutions used their own protocols to collect whole blood in K2EDTA tubes. Collaborator samples were shipped for TCRbeta analysis as frozen whole blood, isolated PBMCs, or DNA extracted from either sample type. The entry originates in a study of blood T cell repertoires in COVID-19 (TCRdb year 2020). A note on the overall study: Samples covering the acute and convalescent phases of COVID-19 were provided by collaborators in the United States, Italy and Spain. The repertoires were made available in a free public database intended to serve as a resource for research on the immune response to SARS-CoV-2. The material from the prospective study consisted of cDNA or gDNA derived from T cells, B-cell-depleted T cells, or PBMCs. The samples were drawn from two sources: the first 160 participants of the ongoing ImmuneRACE study, and 1,000 to 1,500 subjects contributed by 6 global collaborators. Where HLA class I and class II types were available, the types were taken from metadata supplied by the sample provider, not from assay-based typing. Sample metadata almost always included a de-identified subject ID, COVID-19 status, age in years and sex. Subjects who had been exposed to COVID-19, were actively infected with it, or had recovered from it provided the deeply sampled blood TCRbeta repertoires that made up the dataset. Overall study results and their limits: The quantity of clinical and demographic metadata differed by source and by participant and was supplied without curation.

The TCR sequence derives from a man aged 55 to 70 with acute or convalescent COVID-19. Recombination joined TRBV30 with TRBJ1-5, with TRBD1 perhaps the D gene, on 5 matching bases. Sample: peripheral blood. The CDR3 has the sequence CAWSEETGDQPQHF. The nucleotide sequence reads as follows: TGTGCCTGGAGTGAGGAAACAGGAGATCAGCCCCAGCATTTT.